Listed here are 8 T cell receptor beta chains from one sample, sequenced in a study of T-cell reconstitution after alpha-beta-depleted transplantation in children. TCRbeta library preparation incorporated unique molecular identifiers. Via MiXCR, TCRdb re-called the PCR reads, giving one row per CDR3 protein. The sample lists 230,000 or so distinct CDR3 sequences; around 12% were seen once. The sequencing here drew on PBMCs from the stem cell graft donor, taken from the stem cell graft. Every receptor here comes from a human donor who donated a stem cell graft to a child with acute lymphoblastic leukemia.

This clonotype was recorded at least ten times. The gene calls are TRBV12-3 or TRBV12-4 and TRBJ2-1, with 11 bases that match TRBD2. This CDR3 region has 16 residues. V trimming: 2 bases; J trimming: 3 bases; junction bases outside the gene matches: 3. As DNA, the CDR3 is TGTGCCAGCAGTTTATCCACTAGCGGGAGCTACAATGAGCAGTTCTTC. Encoded protein: CASSLSTSGSYNEQFF.

In this sample, this clonotype turned up many times. The chain links TRBV27 to TRBJ2-7, with 7 bases fitting TRBD1. This CDR3 spans 13 amino acids. Germline V gene lookup returns CDR1 MNHEY and CDR2 SMNVEV (reference sequence). V lost 5 bases, J lost 4 bases, and 5 bases stayed unmatched. The CDR3 region has the DNA TGTGCCAGCAGTCAAGGGACAGTTTACGAGCAGTACTTC. It encodes CASSQGTVYEQYF.

This clonotype was detected ten times or more. The V gene is TRBV29-1, the J gene TRBJ2-1, with 7 bases matching TRBD2. CDR3 length: 15 amino acids. The ends lost 4 bases at V and 8 bases at J; junction bases unmatched: 14. CDR1 and CDR2 from the germline V gene are SQVTM and ANQGSEA. For the CDR3, the DNA is TGCAGCGTTGTATCCCCGGGACTACGAAACCATGAGCAGTTCTTC. Residues: CSVVSPGLRNHEQFF.

This clonotype came up many times. The rearrangement links TRBV7-9 to TRBJ1-2; D not resolved. The germline CDR1 and CDR2 sequences are SEHNR and FQNEAQ (reference sequence). The length of the CDR3 is 15 residues. V lost 2 bases to trimming and J lost 4 bases, with 14 bases between them. CDR3 amino acids: CASSLLREESYGYTF. The CDR3 nucleotides are TGTGCCAGCAGCTTATTGAGGGAGGAGAGCTATGGCTACACCTTC.

Concerning this clonotype itself: This may come from a read error, since a much larger clone is one base off. In DNA, the CDR3 is TGCGCCACCAGCGGACCGGACACGAACTATGGCTACACCTTC. Its protein product is CATSGPDTNYGYTF. The V gene is TRBV5-1, the J gene TRBJ1-2, with D maybe TRBD1 (5 bases). Germline V gene lookup returns CDR1 SGHRS and CDR2 YFSETQ. The CDR3 is 14 amino acids.

The sample holds many counts of this clonotype. The chain combines TRBV20-1 with TRBJ2-1; D is ambiguous. The CDR3 sequence is 15 residues long. CDR1 is DFQATT and CDR2 is SNEGSKA in the germline V gene (reference sequence). V dropped 0 bases and J dropped 1 base, with 10 bases sitting between them. Written as DNA, the CDR3 is TGCAGTGCTAGAGATAGGGCGGCTTCCTACAATGAGCAGTTCTTC. Its translation: CSARDRAASYNEQFF.

The chain combines TRBV18 with TRBJ2-4, with D maybe TRBD1 (5 bases). Germline CDR1 and CDR2: KGHSH and LQKENI. Trimming removed 2 bases at V and 0 bases at J, with 8 bases between. This CDR3 has 15 amino acids. The chain's CDR3 is CASSPGHLAKNIQYF. The CDR3 DNA reads as TGTGCCAGCTCACCAGGACACCTAGCCAAAAACATTCAGTACTTC.

This clonotype was detected many times. V and J are TRBV6-1 and TRBJ2-3, with D possibly being TRBD1 or TRBD2 (5 bases each). Deletions cut 7 bases from V and 5 bases from J, with 16 bases between. The CDR3 totals 14 residues. Germline-derived CDR1 and CDR2 are MNHNS and SASEGT. CDR3 nucleotides: TGTGCCAGCATCGGACGGGGCGTGATAGATACGCAGTATTTT. Protein: CASIGRGVIDTQYF.